This record covers a single TCR beta chain. Its antigen is currently unknown. The CDR3 is 11 amino acids. Germline V gene lookup returns CDR1 MNHEY and CDR2 SMNVEV (reference sequence). V was cut by 8 bases and J by 4 bases, with 8 bases left in between. This specimen belongs to a study of cytomegalovirus exposure and HLA in healthy donors. Points from the study as a whole: From TCR beta sequences, most subjects' HLA-A and HLA-B alleles were reportedly predicted accurately. Of the V segments, some could not be distinguished, including TRBV6-2 and TRBV6-3, and were excluded.

13 Jbeta primers and 60 Vbeta primers were used for the PCR. Sequencing used immunoSEQ multiplex PCR; TCRdb keeps in-frame clones, though not all of them. Of over 45,000 clones listed, about four fifths are singletons. The gene calls are TRBV27 and TRBJ1-2, with unresolved D. Material: PBMCs. This clonotype was sampled from a boy aged 10-17 years in good health and CMV-seropositive. This CDR3 reads CASRSLYGYTF. The CDR3 coding sequence is TGTGCCAGCCGGAGTCTCTATGGCTACACCTTC.